This TCR beta chain comes out of a study of shared clonotypes between healthy human individuals. Losses at the gene ends were 4 bases for V and 2 bases for J; bases not matched to a gene: 10. The CDR3 covers 16 residues. Germline CDR1 and CDR2: ENHRY and SYGVKD. The authors ran the assay at deep level. Libraries were prepared by immunoSEQ multiplex PCR; TCRdb keeps only in-frame clonotypes and omits some of them. This table has roughly 1.4 million clones, less than 99% appearing once. From CD4+ cells came CD45RA+ naive and CD45RA-negative memory subsets. Material: naive CD4+ T cells sorted from blood. Subset meaning: CD45RA+ positively selected. The clonotype comes from a man in his thirties or forties in good health. The chain employs TRBV10-3 and TRBJ2-7; 8 bases are a match to TRBD2. The CDR3 nucleotides are TGTGCCATCAGTGCAACCGGGACTAGTGATCCCTACGAGCAGTACTTC. Translation gives CAISATGTSDPYEQYF.